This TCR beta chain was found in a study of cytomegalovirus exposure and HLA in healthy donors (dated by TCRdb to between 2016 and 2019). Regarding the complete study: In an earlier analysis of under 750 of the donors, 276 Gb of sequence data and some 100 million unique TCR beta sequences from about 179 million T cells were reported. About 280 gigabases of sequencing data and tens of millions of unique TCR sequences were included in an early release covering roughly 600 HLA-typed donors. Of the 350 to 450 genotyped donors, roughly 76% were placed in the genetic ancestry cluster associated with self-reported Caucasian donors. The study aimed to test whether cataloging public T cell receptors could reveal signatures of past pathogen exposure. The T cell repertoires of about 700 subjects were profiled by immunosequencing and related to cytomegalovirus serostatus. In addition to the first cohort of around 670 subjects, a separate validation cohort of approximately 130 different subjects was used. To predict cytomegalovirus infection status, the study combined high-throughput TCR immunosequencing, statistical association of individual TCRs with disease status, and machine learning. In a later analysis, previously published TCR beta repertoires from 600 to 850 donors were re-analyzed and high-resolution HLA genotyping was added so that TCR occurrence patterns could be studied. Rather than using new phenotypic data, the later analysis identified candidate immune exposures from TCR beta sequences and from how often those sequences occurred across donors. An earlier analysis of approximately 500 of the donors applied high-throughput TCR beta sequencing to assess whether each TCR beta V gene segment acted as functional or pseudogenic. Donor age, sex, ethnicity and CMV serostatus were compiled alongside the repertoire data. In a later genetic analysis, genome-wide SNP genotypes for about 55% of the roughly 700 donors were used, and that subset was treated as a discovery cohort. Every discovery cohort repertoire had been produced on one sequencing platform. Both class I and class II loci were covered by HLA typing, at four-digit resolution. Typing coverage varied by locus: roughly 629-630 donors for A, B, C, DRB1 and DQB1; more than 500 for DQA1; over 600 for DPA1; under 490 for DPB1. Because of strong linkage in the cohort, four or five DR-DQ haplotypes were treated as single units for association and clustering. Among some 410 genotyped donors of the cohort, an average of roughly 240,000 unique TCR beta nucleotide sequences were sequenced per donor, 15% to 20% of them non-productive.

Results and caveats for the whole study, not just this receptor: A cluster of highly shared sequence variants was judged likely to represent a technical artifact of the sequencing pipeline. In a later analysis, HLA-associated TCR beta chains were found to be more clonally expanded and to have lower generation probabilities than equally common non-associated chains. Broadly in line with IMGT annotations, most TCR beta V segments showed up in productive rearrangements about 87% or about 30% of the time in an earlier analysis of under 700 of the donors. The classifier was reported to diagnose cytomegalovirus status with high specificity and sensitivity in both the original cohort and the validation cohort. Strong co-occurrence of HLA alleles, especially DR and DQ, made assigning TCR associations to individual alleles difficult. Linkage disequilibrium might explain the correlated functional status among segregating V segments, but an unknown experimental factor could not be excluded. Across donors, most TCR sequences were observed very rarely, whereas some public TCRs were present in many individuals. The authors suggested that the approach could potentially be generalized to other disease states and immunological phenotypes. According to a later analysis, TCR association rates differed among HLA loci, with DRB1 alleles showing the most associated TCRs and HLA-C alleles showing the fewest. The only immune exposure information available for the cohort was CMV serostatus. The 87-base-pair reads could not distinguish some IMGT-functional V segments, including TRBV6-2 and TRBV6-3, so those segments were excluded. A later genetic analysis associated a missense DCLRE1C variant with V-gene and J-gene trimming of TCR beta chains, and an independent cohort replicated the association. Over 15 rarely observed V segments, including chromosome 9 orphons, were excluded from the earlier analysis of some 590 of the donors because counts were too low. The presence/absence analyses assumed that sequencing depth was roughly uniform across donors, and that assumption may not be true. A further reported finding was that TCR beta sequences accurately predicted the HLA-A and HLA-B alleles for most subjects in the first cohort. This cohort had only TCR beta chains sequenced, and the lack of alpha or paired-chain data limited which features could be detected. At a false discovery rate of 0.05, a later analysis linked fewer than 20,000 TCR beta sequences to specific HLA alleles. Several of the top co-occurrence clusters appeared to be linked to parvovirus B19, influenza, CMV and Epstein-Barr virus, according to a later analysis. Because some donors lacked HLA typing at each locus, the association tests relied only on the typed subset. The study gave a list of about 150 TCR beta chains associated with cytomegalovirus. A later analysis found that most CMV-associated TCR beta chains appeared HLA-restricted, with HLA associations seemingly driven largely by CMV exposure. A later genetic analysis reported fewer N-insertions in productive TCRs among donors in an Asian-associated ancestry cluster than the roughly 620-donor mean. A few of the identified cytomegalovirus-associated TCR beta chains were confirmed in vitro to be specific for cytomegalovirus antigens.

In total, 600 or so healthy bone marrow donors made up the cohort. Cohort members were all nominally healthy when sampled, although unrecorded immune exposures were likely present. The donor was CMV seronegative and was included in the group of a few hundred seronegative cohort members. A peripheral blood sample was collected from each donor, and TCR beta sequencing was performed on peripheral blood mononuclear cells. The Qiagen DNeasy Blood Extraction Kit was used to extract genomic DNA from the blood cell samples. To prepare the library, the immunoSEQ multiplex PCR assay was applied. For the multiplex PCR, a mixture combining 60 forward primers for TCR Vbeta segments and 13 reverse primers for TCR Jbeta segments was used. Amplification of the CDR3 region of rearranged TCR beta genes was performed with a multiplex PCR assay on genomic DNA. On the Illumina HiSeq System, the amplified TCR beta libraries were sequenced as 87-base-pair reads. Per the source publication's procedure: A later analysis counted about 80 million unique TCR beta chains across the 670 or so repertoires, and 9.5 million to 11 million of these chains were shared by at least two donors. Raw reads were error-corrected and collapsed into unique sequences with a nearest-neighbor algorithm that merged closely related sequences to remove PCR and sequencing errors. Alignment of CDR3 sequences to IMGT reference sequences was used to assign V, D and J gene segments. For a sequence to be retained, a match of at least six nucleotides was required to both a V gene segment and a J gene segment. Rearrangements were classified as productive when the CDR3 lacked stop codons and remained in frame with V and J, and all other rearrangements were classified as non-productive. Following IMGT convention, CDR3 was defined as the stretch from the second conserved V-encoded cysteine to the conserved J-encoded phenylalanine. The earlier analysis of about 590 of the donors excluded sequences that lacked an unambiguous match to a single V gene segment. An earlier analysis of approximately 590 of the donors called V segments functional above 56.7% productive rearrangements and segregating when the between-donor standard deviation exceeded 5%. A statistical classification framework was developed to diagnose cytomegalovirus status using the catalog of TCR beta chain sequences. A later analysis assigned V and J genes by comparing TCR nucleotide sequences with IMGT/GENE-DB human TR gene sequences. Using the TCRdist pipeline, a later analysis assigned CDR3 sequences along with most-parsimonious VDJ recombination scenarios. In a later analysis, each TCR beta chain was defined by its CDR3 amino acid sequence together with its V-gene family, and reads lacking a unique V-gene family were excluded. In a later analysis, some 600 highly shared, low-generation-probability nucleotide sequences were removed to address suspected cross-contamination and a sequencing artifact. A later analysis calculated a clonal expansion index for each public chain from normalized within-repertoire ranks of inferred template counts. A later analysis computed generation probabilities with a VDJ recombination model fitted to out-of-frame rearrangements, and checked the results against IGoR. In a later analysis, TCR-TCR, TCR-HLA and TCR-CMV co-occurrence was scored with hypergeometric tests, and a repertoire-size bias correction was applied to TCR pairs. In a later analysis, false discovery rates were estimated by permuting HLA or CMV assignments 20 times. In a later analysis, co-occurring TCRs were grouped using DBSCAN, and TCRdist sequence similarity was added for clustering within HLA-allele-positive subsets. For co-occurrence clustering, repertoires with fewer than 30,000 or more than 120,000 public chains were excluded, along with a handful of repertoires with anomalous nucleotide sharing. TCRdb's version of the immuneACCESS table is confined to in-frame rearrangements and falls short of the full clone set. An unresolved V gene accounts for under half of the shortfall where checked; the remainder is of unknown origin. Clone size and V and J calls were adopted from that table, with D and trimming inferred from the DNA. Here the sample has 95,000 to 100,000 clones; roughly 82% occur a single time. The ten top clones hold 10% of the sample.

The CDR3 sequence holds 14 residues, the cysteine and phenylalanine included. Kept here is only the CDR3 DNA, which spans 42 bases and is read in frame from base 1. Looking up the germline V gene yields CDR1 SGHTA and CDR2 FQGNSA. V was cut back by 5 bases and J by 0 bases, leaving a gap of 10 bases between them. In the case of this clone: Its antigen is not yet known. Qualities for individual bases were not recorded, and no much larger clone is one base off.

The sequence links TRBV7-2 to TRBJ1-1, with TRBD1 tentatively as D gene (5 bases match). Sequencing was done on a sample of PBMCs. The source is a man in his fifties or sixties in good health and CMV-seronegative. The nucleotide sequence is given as TGTGCCAGCAGCCTCCGGACACTGAACACTGAAGCTTTCTTT. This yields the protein CASSLRTLNTEAFF.